One and the same sample provided the 2 T cell receptor beta chains below, sequenced in a study of human T cells and chemical hapten exposure. The time point is: patch test 2, 6 weeks after DPC sensitization. Treatment: therapeutic diphenylcyclopropenone sensitization with weekly scalp DPC. MiXCR was run by TCRdb on the RACE reads, yielding one entry per CDR3 protein. The sample carries approximately 350,000 distinct CDR3 sequences, about 6% recorded once. The material sequenced was whole blood, taken in connection with sensitization to the hapten diphenylcyclopropenone (DPC). The source of these receptors is a woman aged 18-29 years with alopecia areata. Some clones in this sample may be carry-over from other donors' samples.

This sequence joins TRBV4-2 and TRBJ1-3, with D possibly matching TRBD1 (6 bases). The length of the CDR3 is 18 residues. The V and J ends lost 0 bases and 0 bases respectively, with 15 bases between them. Looked up from germline, CDR1 is LGHNA and CDR2 is YNFKEQ. CDR3 DNA sequence: TGTGCCAGCAGCCAAGAAGGCGGGACACGTTACTCTGGAAACACCATATATTTT. Its protein is CASSQEGGTRYSGNTIYF.

This clonotype was found a few times. The chain combines TRBV12-3 or TRBV12-4 with TRBJ2-1; D tentatively reads TRBD1 or TRBD2 (6 bases each). With 5 bases removed from V and 0 bases from J, the gap between germline ends came to 29 bases. This CDR3 comprises 21 residues. Here the CDR3 DNA reads TGTGCCAGCAGTCACCCCCCCCGCCGGGGGCCCGCCTCGAGCTCCTACAATGAGCAGTTCTTC. This translates into CASSHPPRRGPASSSYNEQFF.